These T cell receptor beta chains were read from a single sample in a study of T cells after yellow fever vaccination. TCRdb reprocessed the 5' RACE reads with MiXCR, giving one entry per CDR3 protein. The sample carries some 390,000 distinct CDR3 sequences, 18% recorded once. This specimen was PBMCs, taken before the yellow fever booster vaccination. Receptors originate from a man between 18 and 29 years old who received the YFV17D yellow fever vaccine. Both conserved end residues are part of each CDR3. D genes are given only for firm matches. Clone size, where shown, is once, few, many, or a class for clones that have expanded.

J: TRBJ1-6
V: TRBV3-1
D: NA
size: NA
DNA: TGTGCCAGCAGCGGAAGGGCCAGCTATAATTCACCCCTCCACTTT
CDR3: CASSGRASYNSPLHF

J: TRBJ1-1
V: TRBV6-5
D: NA
size: NA
DNA: TGTGCCAGCAGTTACTTCGCGTTTGGGCAGGGAGCTTTCTTT
CDR3: CASSYFAFGQGAFF

J: TRBJ1-2
V: TRBV7-9
D: NA
size: few
DNA: TGTGCCAGCAGCTTAGAAGTGGATGGCTACACCTTC
CDR3: CASSLEVDGYTF

J: TRBJ1-1
V: TRBV9
D: TRBD1
size: few
DNA: TGTGCCAGCAGCACCCCCCGGGGACAGGGGACCTCCCTAAACACTGAAGCTTTCTTT
CDR3: CASSTPRGQGTSLNTEAFF

J: TRBJ2-3
V: TRBV7-3
D: NA
size: few
DNA: TGTGCCAGCAGCATCGATGTGGGCCGCCCAGATACGCAGTATTTT
CDR3: CASSIDVGRPDTQYF

J: TRBJ1-5
V: TRBV30
D: NA
size: NA
DNA: TGTGCCTGGAGTGGGAGTTCTCAGCCCCAGCATTTT
CDR3: CAWSGSSQPQHF

J: TRBJ1-5
V: TRBV5-1
D: NA
size: NA
DNA: TGCGCCAGCAGCTTGGAGTGGGGATACAATCAGCCCCAGCATTTT
CDR3: CASSLEWGYNQPQHF

J: TRBJ1-5
V: TRBV7-6
D: NA
size: NA
DNA: TGTGCCAGCAGCTTGGGTATTGGGGTGCACCAGCCCCAGCATTTT
CDR3: CASSLGIGVHQPQHF

J: TRBJ2-3
V: TRBV5-1
D: NA
size: few
DNA: TGCGCCAGCCGGACACCTGAGAGAACAGATACGCAGTATTTT
CDR3: CASRTPERTDTQYF

J: TRBJ2-7
V: TRBV20-1
D: NA
size: NA
DNA: TGCAGTGCTAGAGCCCCACTTCAGGTAACCTACGAGCAGTACTTC
CDR3: CSARAPLQVTYEQYF

J: TRBJ2-7
V: TRBV27
D: NA
size: few
DNA: TGTGCCAGCAGTTTTATCGCACTAGAAAGTCACGAGCAGTACTTC
CDR3: CASSFIALESHEQYF

J: TRBJ2-7
V: TRBV5-1
D: NA
size: few
DNA: TGCGCCAGCAGCTCAAAACAGGGAACCGGATCCTACGAGCAGTACTTC
CDR3: CASSSKQGTGSYEQYF

J: TRBJ1-2
V: TRBV20-1
D: NA
size: NA
DNA: TGCAGTGCTCCTGGACAGTTCCGTTCCTTCTATGGCTACACCTTC
CDR3: CSAPGQFRSFYGYTF

J: TRBJ2-3
V: TRBV15
D: NA
size: NA
DNA: TGTGCCACCAGCAGAGCGAATTCAGATACGCAGTATTTT
CDR3: CATSRANSDTQYF

J: TRBJ2-1
V: TRBV5-1
D: TRBD1
size: NA
DNA: TGCGCCAGCAGCCGGACAGGGGGCGCGGGAGAGCAGTTCTTC
CDR3: CASSRTGGAGEQFF

J: TRBJ2-1
V: TRBV12-3/TRBV12-4
D: TRBD1
size: once
DNA: TGTGCCAGCACCGTTTCGACAGGGCATCAGGAGCAGTTCTTC
CDR3: CASTVSTGHQEQFF

J: TRBJ2-5
V: TRBV27
D: NA
size: NA
DNA: TGTGCCAGCAGTTTCGAGGGGGGCTACATGGAGGCCCAGTACTTC
CDR3: CASSFEGGYMEAQYF

J: TRBJ1-1
V: TRBV7-9
D: NA
size: many
DNA: TGTGCCAGCAGCTTAAGAGGGGGAGGGGCGACCGGGATGATGTCTGAAGCTTTCTTT
CDR3: CASSLRGGGATGMMSEAFF

J: TRBJ1-4
V: TRBV12-3/TRBV12-4
D: NA
size: few
DNA: TGTGCCAGCAGTTCCTCCTGGGCAGCGCGATCAACTAATGAAAAACTGTTTTTT
CDR3: CASSSSWAARSTNEKLFF

J: TRBJ2-3
V: TRBV3-1
D: NA
size: NA
DNA: TGTGCCAGCAGCCCAAGGGAAATAACGCAGTATTTT
CDR3: CASSPREITQYF

J: TRBJ1-2
V: TRBV6-6
D: TRBD1
size: few
DNA: TGTGCCAGCAGTTACCAGGACAGGGAGAATGGCTACACCTTC
CDR3: CASSYQDRENGYTF

J: TRBJ2-5
V: TRBV5-1
D: TRBD1
size: NA
DNA: TGCGCCAGCAGGCGACAGGGTGATCCCCAAGAGACCCAGTACTTC
CDR3: CASRRQGDPQETQYF

J: TRBJ2-5
V: TRBV5-1
D: TRBD2
size: NA
DNA: TGCGCCAGCACCCGCGGGGGGGGAATAGACGAGACCCAGTACTTC
CDR3: CASTRGGGIDETQYF

J: TRBJ2-7
V: TRBV15
D: NA
size: few
DNA: TGTGCCACCAGCAGAGATCGAGGGGGTGACGAGCAGTACTTC
CDR3: CATSRDRGGDEQYF

J: TRBJ2-5
V: TRBV11-2
D: NA
size: few
DNA: TGTGCCAGCAGCTTAGGCGCGGACCCCGAGACCCAGTACTTC
CDR3: CASSLGADPETQYF

J: TRBJ2-1
V: TRBV20-1
D: NA
size: NA
DNA: TGCAGTGCTAGAGGGGCAGGGGGGTTTAGTGAGCAGTTCTTC
CDR3: CSARGAGGFSEQFF

J: TRBJ1-6
V: TRBV20-1
D: NA
size: NA
DNA: TGCAGTGCGTCGACTTCCGGACCCTATAATTCACCCCTCCACTTT
CDR3: CSASTSGPYNSPLHF

J: TRBJ1-1
V: TRBV4-2
D: NA
size: NA
DNA: TGTGCCAGCAGCCAAGATGGGGGGACATGGGCCACTGAAGCTTTCTTT
CDR3: CASSQDGGTWATEAFF

J: TRBJ2-5
V: TRBV4-3
D: TRBD2
size: NA
DNA: TGCGCCAGCAGACCCTCGCTGGCGGGGGGGCAGGTGACCCAGTACTTC
CDR3: CASRPSLAGGQVTQYF

J: TRBJ2-3
V: TRBV20-1
D: TRBD2
size: NA
DNA: TGCAGTGCTAGTTCCGGCGGGAGACGCACAGATACGCAGTATTTT
CDR3: CSASSGGRRTDTQYF

J: TRBJ2-7
V: TRBV6-1
D: NA
size: NA
DNA: TGTGCCAGCAGTGGGGTGGCAGGGATGAACGAGCAGTACTTC
CDR3: CASSGVAGMNEQYF

J: TRBJ2-3
V: TRBV3-1
D: TRBD1
size: NA
DNA: TGTGCCAGCAGCAAGGGACAGGATACGCAGTATTTT
CDR3: CASSKGQDTQYF

J: TRBJ2-3
V: TRBV2
D: NA
size: NA
DNA: TGTGCCAGCAGTGAAGCGCGCCGGGGCACAGATACGCAGTATTTT
CDR3: CASSEARRGTDTQYF

J: TRBJ1-1
V: TRBV7-9
D: NA
size: NA
DNA: TGTGCCAGCAGCTTAGGGGGTCAGGTGAACACTGAAGCTTTCTTT
CDR3: CASSLGGQVNTEAFF

J: TRBJ2-3
V: TRBV7-2
D: TRBD1
size: few
DNA: TGTGCCAGCAGCTCTTCGGGACAGATAGTAGATACGCAGTATTTT
CDR3: CASSSSGQIVDTQYF

J: TRBJ2-5
V: TRBV11-1
D: TRBD2
size: NA
DNA: TGTGCCAGCAGCCCTAATCCCGGGACTAGCGGTAGGGAGACCCAGTACTTC
CDR3: CASSPNPGTSGRETQYF